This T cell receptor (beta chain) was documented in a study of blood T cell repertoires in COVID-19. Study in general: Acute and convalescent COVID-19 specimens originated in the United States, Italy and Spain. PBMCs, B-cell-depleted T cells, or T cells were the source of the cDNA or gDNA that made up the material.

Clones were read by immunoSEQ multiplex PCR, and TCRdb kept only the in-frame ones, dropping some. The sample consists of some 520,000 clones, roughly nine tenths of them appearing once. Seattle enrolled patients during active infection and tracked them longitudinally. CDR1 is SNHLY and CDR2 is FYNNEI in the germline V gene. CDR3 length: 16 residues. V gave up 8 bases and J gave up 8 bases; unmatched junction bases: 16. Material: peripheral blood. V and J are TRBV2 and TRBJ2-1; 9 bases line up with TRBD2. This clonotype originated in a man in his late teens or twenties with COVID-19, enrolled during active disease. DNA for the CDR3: TGTGCCAGCGGGGGAGGGTCTAGCGGGAATCTTGATGAGCAGTTCTTC. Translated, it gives CASGGGSSGNLDEQFF. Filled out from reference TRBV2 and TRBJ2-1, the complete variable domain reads EPEVTQTPSHQVTQMGQEVILRCVPISNHLYFYWYRQILGQKVEFLVSFYNNEISEKSEIFDDQFSVERPDGSNFTLKIRSTKLEDSAMYFCASGGGSSGNLDEQFFGPGTRLTVL.